The clone carrying this T cell receptor beta chain was seen just once. Its antigen is not identified. The template for TCR beta VDJ and CDR3 sequence profiling was genomic DNA. From the reads, TCRdb called clonotypes with MiXCR, one entry per CDR3 protein. The profile shows about 210,000 distinct CDR3 sequences, 34% of them singletons. These data come from a study of CD8+CD57+ T cells in acquired aplastic anemia. Study in general: Mean DNA quantity obtained from sorted CD4+ and CD8+ cells was about 3 ug. The study obtained approximately 11 million reads on average for CD4+ cells from healthy donors. Study-level points and caveats: Controls did not differ significantly from patients in CD8+ Simpson's diversity. Found in both controls and patients were 25 to 35 CD8+ CDR3 sequences.

The CDR3 contains 12 residues. Trimming took 3 bases from V and 4 from J; bases not matched to a gene: 0. Germline V gives CDR1 SQVTM, CDR2 ANQGSEA. Sequencing was performed on sorted CD4+, CD8+, or CD8+CD57+ T cells (not recorded which) from PBMCs. This clonotype originated in a human donor in good health, serving as a control. The rearrangement uses TRBV29-1 and TRBJ1-1, with 9 bases that match TRBD1. The chain's CDR3 is CSVETGGTEAFF. In DNA, the CDR3 is TGCAGCGTTGAGACAGGGGGCACTGAAGCTTTCTTT.